This T cell receptor (beta chain) emerged from a study of radiotherapy plus CTLA-4 blockade in lung cancer. Germline CDR1 reads SGHDN; CDR2 reads FVKESK. The V and J ends lost 1 base and 5 bases respectively, with 8 bases between them. The CDR3 covers 13 residues. Repertoires were generated with immunoSEQ multiplex PCR, while TCRdb's copy carries only in-frame clones and drops some. Of about 97,000 clones listed, 60% to 75% were seen once; the top ten hold 2.5% to 3%. The material was peripheral blood, obtained from a patient treated with radiotherapy plus ipilimumab. The receptor's source is a human donor with non-small cell lung cancer who had a partial response to radiotherapy plus ipilimumab. Some clones in this sample may be carry-over from other donors' samples. The V call is TRBV14, the J call TRBJ1-2; D uncertain. DNA of the CDR3: TGTGCCAGCAGCCAAGTCTCAGTGTATGGCTACACCTTC. Amino acids: CASSQVSVYGYTF.